This T cell receptor beta chain emerged from a study of cytomegalovirus exposure and HLA in healthy donors. Study-level results: About 87% or about 30% of the time was how often most TCR beta V segments were productive, according to an earlier analysis. Apart from CMV serostatus, no immune exposure information was available.

Amplification used 60 Vbeta primers and 13 Jbeta primers. Assay: immunoSEQ multiplex PCR; the TCRdb copy retains only in-frame clones and omits some. The sample has roughly 140,000 clones, around 75% seen once. V lost 5 bases and J lost 3, with 19 bases in between. Per the germline V gene, CDR1 is SGHTA and CDR2 is FQGNSA. The CDR3 is made up of 16 amino acids. As for this clone: Antigen specificity is unknown.

The receptor comes from a man in his fifties or sixties in good health and CMV-seronegative. J is TRBJ2-5 and V is TRBV7-2, with D perhaps matching TRBD2 (5 bases). The specimen was PBMCs. CDR3 coding DNA: TGTGCCAGCAGCCCCCCATTGGGTTCCGGGGAAGAGACCCAGTACTTC. Amino acid sequence: CASSPPLGSGEETQYF.